This T cell receptor beta chain was captured by sequencing in a study of human T cells and chemical hapten exposure. For the study at large: Affected patients, primarily female, had alopecia areata, totalis or universalis. Broader study findings: Expanded TCR counts at PT1 went up together with patch test score, a positive correlation. Compared with pre-sensitization or healthy control sets, expanded TCRs clustered more.

Specified time point: patch test 2, 6 weeks after DPC sensitization. Treatment meaning: therapeutic diphenylcyclopropenone sensitization with weekly scalp DPC. This clonotype was counted many times. Its cognate antigen is unknown. In the source study's methods: Sample-level TCR yields exhibited a median of approximately 88,000, with a range of roughly 23,224 to 750,000. One entry per CDR3 protein, called by TCRdb with MiXCR from the RACE reads. The V and J calls reflect TCRdb's pipeline rather than the authors' work. The sample carries about 82,000 distinct CDR3 sequences, 6.6% recorded once. The CDR3 extends over 13 amino acids. Trimming cost V 2 bases and J 3 bases, with 7 bases left between them.

The sample consisted of whole blood, taken in connection with sensitization to the hapten diphenylcyclopropenone (DPC). The V gene is TRBV12-3 or TRBV12-4, the J gene TRBJ1-2; no clear D. This clonotype was sampled from a woman aged 25 to 39 with alopecia areata. Some clones in this sample may be carry-over from other donors' samples. CDR3 in DNA: TGTGCCAGCAGTTTATCAGTCTACTATGGCTACACCTTC. Encoded protein: CASSLSVYYGYTF.